One sample yielded the 32 T cell receptor beta chains listed below, sequenced in a study of T cells in Graves' hyperthyroidism and ophthalmopathy. Researchers amplified the TCR beta CDR3 regions from RNA transcripts. In the first-round RT-PCR of the TCR CDR3, the HTBI primer set was used. Each CDR3 protein is one row after TCRdb ran MiXCR on the multiplex PCR reads. The data show about 210,000 distinct CDR3 sequences, 17% seen once. The sample consisted of blood. The origin of the receptors is a man aged 50-59 years with Graves' hyperthyroidism.

This clonotype appeared many times. This chain uses TRBV7-2 with TRBJ2-5; the D call may be TRBD1 or TRBD2 (5 bases each). V lost 1 base and J lost 1, with 7 bases in between. CDR1 and CDR2 (germline): SGHTA, FQGNSA. CDR3 length: 14 amino acids. The CDR3 is CASSLVGAQETQYF. CDR3 bases: TGTGCCAGCAGCTTAGTCGGGGCCCAAGAGACCCAGTACTTC.

In its sample, this clonotype was seen a few times. The chain links TRBV4-3 to TRBJ2-7, with a tentative D call TRBD2 (5 bases). Germline V gene data show CDR1 as LGHNA and CDR2 as YSLEER. V was cut by 5 bases and J by 4 bases, with 12 bases left in between. This CDR3 comprises 13 residues. The CDR3 sequence is CASSSGLNYEQYF. The CDR3 DNA reads TGCGCCAGCAGCTCAGGACTGAATTACGAGCAGTACTTC.

The V call is TRBV4-1, the J call TRBJ2-5; perhaps TRBD2 as D (6 bases). The CDR3 is made up of 15 amino acids. Per germline, CDR1 MGHRA and CDR2 YSYEKL. The V and J ends lost 1 base and 4 bases respectively, with 13 bases between them. In DNA form, the CDR3 reads TGCGCCAGCAGCCAAGTCTTAGCGGTGGTAGAGACCCAGTACTTC. Translating gives CASSQVLAVVETQYF.

At least ten counts were recorded for this clonotype. This chain connects TRBV6-6 to TRBJ2-4; D gene unclear. The CDR3 contains 17 residues. Germline lookup yields CDR1 MNHNY and CDR2 SVGAGI (reference sequence). The V end was cut by 0 bases, the J end by 0 bases, with 12 bases between. The CDR3 here is CASSYSIAPGAKNIQYF. The CDR3 DNA sequence: TGTGCCAGCAGTTACTCGATAGCCCCTGGAGCCAAAAACATTCAGTACTTC.

The genes are TRBV4-1 and TRBJ1-3; D is undetermined. Germline lookup yields CDR1 MGHRA and CDR2 YSYEKL. Trimming took off 1 base at V and 0 bases at J, with 7 bases between the two ends. The CDR3 consists of 15 residues. The CDR3 sequence: CASSQVFDSGNTIYF. The CDR3 region has the DNA TGCGCCAGCAGCCAAGTGTTCGACTCTGGAAACACCATATATTTT.

The chain couples TRBV20-1 to TRBJ1-2; TRBD1 is a possible D gene (5 bases). Germline-derived CDR1 and CDR2 are DFQATT and SNEGSKA (reference sequence). V lost 0 bases, J lost 4 bases, and 12 bases lay in between. This CDR3 has 14 amino acids. The CDR3 region has the DNA TGCAGTGCTAGAGATTGGGGGATCGGCTATGGCTACACCTTC. Its translation is CSARDWGIGYGYTF.

This clonotype has ten or more counts. The chain carries TRBV20-1 and TRBJ2-7; D is possibly TRBD2 (5 bases). V lost 3 bases, J lost 7 bases, and 22 bases lay in between. Germline CDR1 DFQATT, CDR2 SNEGSKA (reference sequence). The CDR3 is made up of 15 amino acids. The CDR3 is CSASQLEEETGEQYF. The CDR3 DNA is TGCAGTGCTAGCCAACTAGAGGAAGAAACGGGGGAGCAGTACTTC.

This clonotype has ten or more counts. The V call is TRBV6-1, the J call TRBJ2-1, with D tentatively TRBD1 (6 bases). Germline V CDR1 and CDR2: MNHNS, SASEGT. CDR3 length: 15 amino acids. The V and J ends lost 2 bases and 7 bases respectively, with 15 bases between them. CDR3: CASSERGRGANEQFF. The CDR3, as DNA: TGTGCCAGCAGTGAAAGGGGCAGGGGAGCGAATGAGCAGTTCTTC.

The rearrangement joins TRBV2 to TRBJ2-7, with 9 bases that match TRBD1. CDR1 is SNHLY, CDR2 FYNNEI, per germline. Trimming took 4 bases from V and 7 from J; bases not matched to a gene: 8. This CDR3 has 14 amino acids. CDR3 sequence: CASSAGTGQGEQYF. The CDR3 DNA is TGTGCCAGCAGTGCCGGGACAGGGCAGGGGGAGCAGTACTTC.

V gene TRBV20-1 combines with J gene TRBJ2-2; D is possibly TRBD1 or TRBD2 (6 bases each). The V gene lost 6 bases and the J gene lost 4 bases, with 15 bases spanning the gap. The germline V gene has CDR1 DFQATT and CDR2 SNEGSKA (reference sequence). The CDR3 length is 14 residues. DNA of the CDR3: TGCAGTGCGTTCCGGGGGCGCAGCACCGGGGAGCTGTTTTTT. Translating gives CSAFRGRSTGELFF.

Many counts were recorded for this clonotype. The J gene is TRBJ2-5, the V gene TRBV18, with D maybe TRBD2 (6 bases). Germline CDR1 and CDR2: KGHSH and LQKENI. Trimming removed 3 bases at V and 2 bases at J, with 25 bases between. The CDR3 has 19 residues. In DNA form, the CDR3 reads TGTGCCAGCTCACCTCAAGACGGGAGAGCAGCTTGGGGTCAAGAGACCCAGTACTTC. It specifies CASSPQDGRAAWGQETQYF.

This clonotype was seen ten or more times. The J gene is TRBJ2-3, the V gene TRBV12-3 or TRBV12-4; D possibly corresponds to TRBD2 (6 bases). V shed 4 bases and J shed 1 base, with 12 bases lying between them. This CDR3 is built from 15 residues. The CDR3 sequence: CASSSRDLRTDTQYF. In nucleotides, the CDR3 is TGTGCCAGCAGTTCCCGGGACTTACGCACAGATACGCAGTATTTT.

Of note for this clonotype: Lacking the conserved final phenylalanine or tryptophan, this CDR3 likely reflects a read error. The chain has TRBV3-1 and TRBJ2-7; a weak D match, TRBD1 (6 bases). This CDR3 is built from 15 residues. With 1 base removed from V and 5 bases from J, the gap between germline ends came to 15 bases. Germline CDR1 is LGHDT and CDR2 is YNNKEL (reference sequence). The CDR3 sequence is CASSQAGQKGHEQYL. The CDR3 region has the DNA TGTGCCAGCAGCCAAGCGGGACAAAAGGGCCACGAGCAGTACCTC.

This clonotype was found many times. The rearrangement joins TRBV6-2 or TRBV6-3 to TRBJ2-7; D uncertain. The CDR3 is made up of 15 amino acids. Trimming cost V 2 bases and J 2 bases, with 13 bases left between them. Germline V gene data show CDR1 as MNHEY and CDR2 as SVGEGT. This CDR3 reads CASSYDSLPTYEQYF. The CDR3 coding sequence is TGTGCCAGCAGTTACGATTCCCTTCCGACCTACGAGCAGTACTTC.

This clonotype was counted between two and nine times. The chain is built from TRBV27 and TRBJ1-2; 8 bases line up with TRBD1. There are 14 residues in the CDR3. With V trimmed by 4 bases and J by 8 bases, 9 bases remained unmatched. Germline CDR1 and CDR2: MNHEY and SMNVEV (reference sequence). CDR3 residues: CASSSHDRGVGYTF. In DNA form, the CDR3 reads TGTGCCAGCAGTTCCCACGACAGGGGAGTGGGCTACACCTTC.

The chain carries TRBV10-2 and TRBJ2-1, with D perhaps TRBD2 (6 bases). The germline V and J ends were trimmed by 3 bases and 8 bases, with 17 bases remaining between them. There are 15 residues in the CDR3. CDR1 WSHSY and CDR2 SAAADI come from the germline V gene. The CDR3 is CASSDLGGRVDEQFF. The CDR3 nucleotides read TGCGCCAGCAGTGACTTAGGAGGGAGAGTCGATGAGCAGTTCTTC.

This clonotype came up a few times. The rearrangement joins TRBV7-9 to TRBJ1-6; tentative D call: TRBD1 (6 bases). This CDR3 spans 15 amino acids. Germline assignment: CDR1 SEHNR and CDR2 FQNEAQ (reference sequence). V was cut by 6 bases and J by 8 bases, with 17 bases left in between. DNA for the CDR3: TGTGCCAGCAGTCCCCCGGGGGGCGGTTATTCACCCCTCCACTTT. As protein: CASSPPGGGYSPLHF.

This clonotype was seen only a few times. This rearrangement joins TRBV25-1 to TRBJ2-3; no reliable D call. Germline CDR1 MGHDK, CDR2 SYGVNS. Trimming cost V 3 bases and J 5 bases, with 12 bases left between them. The CDR3 length is 14 residues. CDR3 region: CASSDRNRRDTQYF. The CDR3 nucleotides are TGTGCCAGCAGTGATCGAAATCGGAGAGATACGCAGTATTTT. Based on the CDR3 plus reference TRBV25-1 and TRBJ2-3, the full variable domain is EADIYQTPRYLVIGTGKKITLECSQTMGHDKMYWYQQDPGMELHLIHYSYGVNSTEKGDLSSESTVSRIRTEHFPLTLESARPSHTSQYLCASSDRNRRDTQYFGPGTRLTVL.

This clonotype was seen repeatedly, ten times or more. This chain connects TRBV6-1 to TRBJ2-5; 7 bases match TRBD2. Unmatched junction bases numbered 12, after V lost 6 bases and J lost 5 bases. The CDR3 totals 15 residues. The germline V gene has CDR1 MNHNS and CDR2 SASEGT. The CDR3 DNA is TGTGCCAGCAGACCCCTAGGGGAGGGCCAGGAGACCCAGTACTTC. As protein: CASRPLGEGQETQYF.

To note about this clonotype: An end of the junction differs from the germline gene, which may be a read error. The rearrangement joins TRBV6-2 or TRBV6-3 to TRBJ1-6; D unclear. The CDR3 spans 12 residues. Germline CDR1 MNHEY, CDR2 SVGEGT. The chain's CDR3 is CASRAWNSPPHF. The CDR3 nucleotides are TGTGCCAGCAGAGCTTGGAATTCGCCCCCCCACTTT.

This clonotype was detected ten times or more. J is TRBJ2-5 and V is TRBV5-5; unclear D gene. The CDR3 contains 16 residues. V lost 0 bases to trimming and J lost 2 bases, with 14 bases between them. Germline assignment: CDR1 SGHKS and CDR2 YYEKEE (reference sequence). This CDR3 is CASSLVGSRSQETQYF. CDR3 nucleotides: TGTGCCAGCAGCTTGGTGGGTAGTCGATCTCAAGAGACCCAGTACTTC.

This clonotype was seen only a few times. CDR3 residues: CASSVDGQPGHQETQYF. The CDR3 DNA reads TGTGCCAGCAGCGTAGATGGACAACCCGGTCATCAAGAGACCCAGTACTTC. V is TRBV9 and J is TRBJ2-5, with a tentative D call TRBD1 (5 bases). V lost 0 bases and J lost 2, with 17 bases in between. The CDR3 extends over 17 amino acids. Germline CDR1 and CDR2: SGDLS and YYNGEE.

This clonotype was detected ten times or more. This chain links TRBV5-1 with TRBJ2-1; 8 nucleotides align to TRBD2. CDR1 is SGHRS and CDR2 is YFSETQ in the germline V gene. The CDR3 extends over 16 amino acids. The V segment lost 1 base and the J segment 4 bases; nucleotides outside the gene matches: 7. The CDR3 reads CASSLLVSGGYNEQFF. The CDR3 DNA follows: TGCGCCAGCAGCTTGTTGGTGAGCGGGGGATACAATGAGCAGTTCTTC.

J is TRBJ2-7 and V is TRBV20-1; the match to TRBD2 covers 9 bases. This CDR3 is 14 amino acids long. CDR1 and CDR2 from the germline V gene are DFQATT and SNEGSKA (reference sequence). Unmatched junction bases numbered 2, after V lost 0 bases and J lost 2 bases. In nucleotides, the CDR3 is TGCAGTGCTAGAGATTCTAGCGGGGCCTACGAGCAGTACTTC. It yields the protein CSARDSSGAYEQYF.

Of note for this clonotype: The junction does not match germline at one end; this may be a read error. The rearrangement joins TRBV4-1 to TRBJ2-3; no definite D call. The CDR3 length is 15 residues. Germline assignment: CDR1 MGHRA and CDR2 YSYEKL. The CDR3 coding sequence is TGTGCCAGCAGCCAAGAGGTGTCCGGAATGAATACGCAGTATTTT. Protein: CASSQEVSGMNTQYF.

This clonotype was detected many times. The genes are TRBV12-3 or TRBV12-4 and TRBJ1-5, with D unresolved. Trimming removed 0 bases at V and 7 bases at J, with 7 bases between. This CDR3 has 13 amino acids. The CDR3 nucleotides are TGTGCCAGCAGTTTAGCAGGTAACCAGCCCCAGCATTTT. Its translation: CASSLAGNQPQHF.

This clonotype was detected many times. The J gene is TRBJ2-5, the V gene TRBV20-1; the D gene is possibly TRBD2 (7 bases). This CDR3 region has 14 residues. Looked up from germline, CDR1 is DFQATT and CDR2 is SNEGSKA (reference sequence). The V end lost 5 bases, the J end lost 3 bases, and 16 bases lay between the germline ends. CDR3 DNA: TGCAGTGCTCACCGTGAGGGGGGGGAAGAGACCCAGTACTTC. Translation gives CSAHREGGEETQYF.

J is TRBJ1-4 and V is TRBV5-1, with unresolved D. Germline-derived CDR1 and CDR2 are SGHRS and YFSETQ. This CDR3 has 14 amino acids. The V end was cut by 1 base, the J end by 5 bases, with 9 bases between. This CDR3 reads CASSLQGENEKLFF. Here the CDR3 DNA reads TGCGCCAGCAGCTTGCAAGGAGAGAATGAAAAACTGTTTTTT.

In its sample, this clonotype was seen a few times. The J gene is TRBJ2-1, the V gene TRBV3-1; D possibly corresponds to TRBD2 (7 bases). Germline V gene sequence: CDR1 LGHDT, CDR2 YNNKEL (reference sequence). This CDR3 contains 17 residues. Deletions cut 0 bases from V and 9 bases from J, with 21 bases between. The CDR3 coding sequence is TGTGCCAGCAGCCAAGATTGGGGGGGCACTACTACTAGTGAGCAGTTCTTC. This gives the protein CASSQDWGGTTTSEQFF.

This clonotype has more than one count but fewer than ten. This chain uses TRBV20-1 with TRBJ1-2; TRBD1 matches at 9 bases. V shed 3 bases, J shed 7 bases, and the junction held 6 bases outside the gene matches. Germline V lookup: CDR1 DFQATT, CDR2 SNEGSKA (reference sequence). The CDR3 is 13 amino acids. This chain's CDR3 is CSASPGTGIGYTF. The CDR3, as DNA: TGCAGTGCTAGTCCTGGGACAGGGATTGGCTACACCTTC.

This clonotype was detected ten times or more. V usage is TRBV7-9 and J usage is TRBJ2-1, with TRBD2 matching over 14 bases. This CDR3 comprises 19 residues. CDR1 and CDR2 from the germline V gene are SEHNR and FQNEAQ (reference sequence). Trimming took 1 base from V and 2 from J; bases not matched to a gene: 7. The CDR3 nucleotides are TGTGCCAGCAGCTTAGTTTCAGGGACTAGCGGGAGCCCCTACAATGAGCAGTTCTTC. The encoded protein is CASSLVSGTSGSPYNEQFF.

The chain has TRBV27 and TRBJ1-5, with TRBD1 matching 7 bases. This CDR3 contains 14 residues. V trimming: 4 bases; J trimming: 7 bases; junction bases outside the gene matches: 7. CDR1 and CDR2 (germline): MNHEY, SMNVEV (reference sequence). CDR3 sequence reads: CASSSAGGWQPQHF. The DNA for the CDR3 is TGTGCCAGCAGTTCTGCAGGGGGTTGGCAGCCCCAGCATTTT.